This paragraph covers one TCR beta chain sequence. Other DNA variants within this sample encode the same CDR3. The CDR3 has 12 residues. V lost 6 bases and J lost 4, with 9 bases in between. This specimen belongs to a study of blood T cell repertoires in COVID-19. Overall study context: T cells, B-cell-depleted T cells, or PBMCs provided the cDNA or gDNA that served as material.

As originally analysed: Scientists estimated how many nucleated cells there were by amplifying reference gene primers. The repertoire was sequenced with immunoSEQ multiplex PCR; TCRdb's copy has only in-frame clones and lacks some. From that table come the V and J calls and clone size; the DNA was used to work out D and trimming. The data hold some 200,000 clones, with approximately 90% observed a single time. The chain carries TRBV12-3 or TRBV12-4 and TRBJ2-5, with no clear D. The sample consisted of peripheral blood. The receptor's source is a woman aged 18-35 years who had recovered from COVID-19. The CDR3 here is CASSLTLETQYF. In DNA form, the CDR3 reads TGTGCCAGCAGCTTGACTCTAGAGACCCAGTACTTC.